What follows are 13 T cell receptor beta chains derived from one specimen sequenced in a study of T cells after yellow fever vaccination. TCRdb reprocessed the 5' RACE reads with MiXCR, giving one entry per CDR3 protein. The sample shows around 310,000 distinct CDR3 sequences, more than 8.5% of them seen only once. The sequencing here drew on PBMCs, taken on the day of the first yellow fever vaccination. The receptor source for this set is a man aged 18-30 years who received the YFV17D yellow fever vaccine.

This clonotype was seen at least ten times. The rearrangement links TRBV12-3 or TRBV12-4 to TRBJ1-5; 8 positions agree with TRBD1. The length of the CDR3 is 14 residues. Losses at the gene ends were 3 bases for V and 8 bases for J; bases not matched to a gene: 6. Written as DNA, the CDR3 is TGTGCCAGCAGTTTGGACAGGGCGCTTAAGCCCCAGCATTTT. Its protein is CASSLDRALKPQHF.

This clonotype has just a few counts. This CDR3 reads CSARRQSTGELFF. As DNA, the CDR3 is TGCAGTGCTAGAAGACAGAGCACCGGGGAGCTGTTTTTT. V is TRBV20-1 and J is TRBJ2-2; weak D call: TRBD1 (5 bases). V shed 2 bases and J shed 4 bases, with 8 bases lying between them. The germline CDR1 and CDR2 sequences are DFQATT and SNEGSKA (reference sequence). The CDR3 sequence is 13 residues long.

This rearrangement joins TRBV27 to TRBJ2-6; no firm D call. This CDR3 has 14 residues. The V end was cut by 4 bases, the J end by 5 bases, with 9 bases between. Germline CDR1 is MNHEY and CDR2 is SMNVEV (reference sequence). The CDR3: CASSSFGWANVLTF. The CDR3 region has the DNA TGTGCCAGCAGTTCCTTTGGGTGGGCCAACGTCCTGACTTTC.

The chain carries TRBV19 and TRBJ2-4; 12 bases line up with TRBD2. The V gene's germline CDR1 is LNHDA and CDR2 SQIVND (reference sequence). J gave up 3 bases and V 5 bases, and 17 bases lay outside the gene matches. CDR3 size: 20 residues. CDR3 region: CASSRPRGTSGGPDKNIQYF. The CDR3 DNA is TGTGCCAGTAGTCGTCCCAGGGGCACTAGCGGGGGGCCGGACAAAAACATTCAGTACTTC.

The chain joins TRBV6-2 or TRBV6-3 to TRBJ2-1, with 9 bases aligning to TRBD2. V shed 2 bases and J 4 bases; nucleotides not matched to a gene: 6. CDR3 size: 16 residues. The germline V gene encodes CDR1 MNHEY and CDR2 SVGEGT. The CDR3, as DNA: TGTGCCAGCAGTTACCCCCCAGCGGGGGGTTACAATGAGCAGTTCTTC. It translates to CASSYPPAGGYNEQFF.

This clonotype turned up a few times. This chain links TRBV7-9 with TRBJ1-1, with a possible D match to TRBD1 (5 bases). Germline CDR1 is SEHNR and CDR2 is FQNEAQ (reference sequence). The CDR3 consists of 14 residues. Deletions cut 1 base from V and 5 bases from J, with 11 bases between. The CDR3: CASSLEDWGTEAFF. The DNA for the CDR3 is TGTGCCAGCAGCTTAGAGGACTGGGGGACTGAAGCTTTCTTT. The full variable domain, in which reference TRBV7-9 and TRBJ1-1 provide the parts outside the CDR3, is DTGVSQNPRHKITKRGQNVTFRCDPISEHNRLYWYRQTLGQGPEFLTYFQNEAQLEKSRLLSDRFSAERPKGSFSTLEIQRTEQGDSAMYLCASSLEDWGTEAFFGQGTRLTVV.

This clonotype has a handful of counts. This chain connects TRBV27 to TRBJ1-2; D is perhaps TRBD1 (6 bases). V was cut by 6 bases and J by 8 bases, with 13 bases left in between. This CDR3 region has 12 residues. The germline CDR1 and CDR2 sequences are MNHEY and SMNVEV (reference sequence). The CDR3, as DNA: TGTGCCAGCAGCCAACAGGGTGAGGGCTACACCTTC. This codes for CASSQQGEGYTF.

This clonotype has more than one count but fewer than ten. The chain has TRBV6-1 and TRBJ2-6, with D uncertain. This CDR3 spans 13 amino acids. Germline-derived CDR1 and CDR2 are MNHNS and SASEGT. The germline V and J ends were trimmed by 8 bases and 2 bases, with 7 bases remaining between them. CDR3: CASLSPGANVLTF. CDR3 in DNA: TGTGCCAGCCTATCCCCTGGGGCCAACGTCCTGACTTTC.

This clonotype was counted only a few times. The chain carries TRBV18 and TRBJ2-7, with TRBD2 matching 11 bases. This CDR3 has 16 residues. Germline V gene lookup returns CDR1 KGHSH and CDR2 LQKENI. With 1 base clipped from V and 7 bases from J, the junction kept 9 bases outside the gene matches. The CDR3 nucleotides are TGTGCCAGCTCACCACTAGCGGGAGGGACATGGAAGGAGCAGTACTTC. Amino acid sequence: CASSPLAGGTWKEQYF.

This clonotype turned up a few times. CDR3 sequence reads: CASSSRGQNNNEQFF. The CDR3 DNA follows: TGTGCCAGCAGTTCCCGCGGACAGAACAACAATGAGCAGTTCTTC. The chain joins TRBV27 to TRBJ2-1; TRBD1 might be the D (6 bases). Trimming took 4 bases from V and 5 from J, leaving 15 bases between them. Germline V gene lookup returns CDR1 MNHEY and CDR2 SMNVEV (reference sequence). This CDR3 has 15 amino acids.

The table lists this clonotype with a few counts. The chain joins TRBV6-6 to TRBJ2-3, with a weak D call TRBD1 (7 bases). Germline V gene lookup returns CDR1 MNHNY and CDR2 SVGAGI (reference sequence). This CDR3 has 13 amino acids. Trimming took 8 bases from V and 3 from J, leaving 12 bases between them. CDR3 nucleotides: TGTGCCAGCGCGACAGGGAGGACAGATACGCAGTATTTT. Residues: CASATGRTDTQYF.

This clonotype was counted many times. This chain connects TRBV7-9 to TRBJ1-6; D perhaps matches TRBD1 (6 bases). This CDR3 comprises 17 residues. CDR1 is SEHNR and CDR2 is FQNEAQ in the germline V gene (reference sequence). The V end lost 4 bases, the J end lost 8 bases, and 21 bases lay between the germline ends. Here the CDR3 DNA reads TGTGCCAGCAGCTCAACCAAAACTTCGACAGGATATTCACCCCTCCACTTT. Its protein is CASSSTKTSTGYSPLHF. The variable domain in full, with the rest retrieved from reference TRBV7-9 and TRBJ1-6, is DTGVSQNPRHKITKRGQNVTFRCDPISEHNRLYWYRQTLGQGPEFLTYFQNEAQLEKSRLLSDRFSAERPKGSFSTLEIQRTEQGDSAMYLCASSSTKTSTGYSPLHFGNGTRLTVT.

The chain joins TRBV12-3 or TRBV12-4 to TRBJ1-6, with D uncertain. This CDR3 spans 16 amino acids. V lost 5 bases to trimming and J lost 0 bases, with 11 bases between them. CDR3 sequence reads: CASSRVSNSYNSPLHF. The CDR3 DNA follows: TGTGCCAGCAGTCGGGTCTCCAACTCCTATAATTCACCCCTCCACTTT.